Below, one TCR beta chain is given with its context. Its specificity is not known. Treatment: oral pan-JAK inhibitor, 5-10 mg twice daily. This entry comes from a study of CD8+ T cells in alopecia areata. Background on the study: Tofacitinib was taken orally by treated patients, and the dose was 5 to 10 mg twice daily. Scalp area affected, as a percentage, set the severity score of treated patients.

Sequencing relied on a cDNA template that was reverse transcribed from extracted RNA. Clones were sequenced by immunoSEQ multiplex PCR, and TCRdb holds only the in-frame ones, with some missing. The sample includes 210,000 or so clones, roughly 66% of them seen just once. Study outcomes and limitations: Tofacitinib yielded significantly lower scalp clonality and fewer expanded CD8+ clones among the top 100. Scalp samples also contribute reads from the resident alphabeta T cells found in normal skin.

The CDR3 length is 14 residues. The V and J ends lost 5 bases and 4 bases respectively, with 14 bases between them. The germline V gene encodes CDR1 SQVTM and CDR2 ANQGSEA. This sequence joins TRBV29-1 and TRBJ1-4; D gene ambiguous. This receptor was obtained from a human donor with alopecia areata. The sample here was CD4+ T cells sorted from blood, taken around week 42, from a patient treated with tofacitinib. In DNA, the CDR3 is TGCAGCGTTTCTGCGGGTTCTTATAATGAAAAACTGTTTTTT. Its translation: CSVSAGSYNEKLFF.